This T cell receptor (beta chain) appears in the sequencing data of a study of T cells in Graves' hyperthyroidism and ophthalmopathy. In the study overall: Blood was drawn when the patient was first diagnosed and still untreated. Study findings and constraints: With a median lead of about 6.9 months before onset, the model predicted ophthalmopathy. Ophthalmopathy cases were set apart from stable hyperthyroidism by a 13 V-J model.

This clonotype came up many times. The antigen is undetermined. The CDR3 length is 17 residues. Trimming at V came to 2 bases and at J to 0 bases, leaving 12 bases not matched to a gene. Germline V lookup: CDR1 DFQATT, CDR2 SNEGSKA (reference sequence). RNA transcripts yielded amplified TCR beta CDR3 regions. When the TCR CDR3 underwent first-round RT-PCR, the HTBI primer set was used. TCRdb processed the multiplex PCR reads anew with MiXCR; each CDR3 protein has one entry. The sample has around 560,000 distinct CDR3 sequences, about a sixth seen once. The J gene is TRBJ1-2, the V gene TRBV20-1; TRBD1 aligns across 7 bases. The source material was blood. The sequence derives from a woman under 30 with Graves' hyperthyroidism. CDR3 bases: TGCAGTGCTAGACACGGGACAGAACCCCTAGCTAACTATGGCTACACCTTC. This codes for CSARHGTEPLANYGYTF.